The 7 T cell receptor beta chains presented below share a single source sample, sequenced in a study of glioma-infiltrating T cells. Amplification of TCR alpha and beta CDR3 regions from RNA used iRepertoire nested multiplex PCR. TCRdb used MiXCR to reprocess the multiplex PCR reads, holding one entry per CDR3 protein. The sample holds about 110,000 distinct CDR3 sequences; less than 30% are singletons and the top ten take around 30%. Sample: glioma tissue, nonneoplastic brain tissue, or PBMCs (not recorded which). These receptors were taken from a human donor with low-grade glioma or glioblastoma, undergoing nonglioma brain surgery, or in good health (not recorded which).

A note on this clonotype: Just one base apart from a much larger clone, this may be a read error. This rearrangement joins TRBV19 to TRBJ1-1; D gene unclear. This CDR3 spans 13 amino acids. Germline CDR1 reads LNHDA; CDR2 reads SQIVND (reference sequence). The CDR3 region has the DNA TGTGCCAGTAGTTGGCGGGAGAACACTAAAGCTTTCTTT. It translates to CASSWRENTKAFF.

For this clonotype: The germline gene is not matched at one end of the junction; a read error may be the cause. The chain couples TRBV18 to TRBJ2-1; 10 bases agree with TRBD2. The CDR3 sequence is 17 residues long. CDR1 and CDR2 (germline): KGHSH, LQKENI. The DNA of the CDR3 is TGTGCCAGCTCCCCGCGGACTAGCGGTTCTTCCTACAATGAGCAGCTCTTC. Encoded protein: CASSPRTSGSSYNEQLF.

Comment on this clonotype: A read error is possible here, since a much larger clone lies one base away. In this CDR3 the conserved last residue, phenylalanine or tryptophan, is missing, so a read error is likely. This rearrangement joins TRBV9 to TRBJ1-6; D is unclear. CDR3 length equals 12 residues. Trimming left V 4 bases short and J 7 bases short, with 6 bases between. In germline, CDR1 is SGDLS, CDR2 YYNGEE. The CDR3 loop reads CASSRENSPLHC. In DNA, the CDR3 is TGTGCCAGCAGCAGGGAGAATTCACCCCTCCACTGT.

In this sample, this clonotype turned up many times. The chain carries TRBV28 and TRBJ2-3; D is uncertain. Germline lookup yields CDR1 MDHEN and CDR2 SYDVKM. The CDR3 is made up of 14 amino acids. Trimming took off 3 bases at V and 3 bases at J, with 10 bases between the two ends. The CDR3 spells CASSFGQTTDTQYF. In nucleotides, the CDR3 is TGTGCCAGCAGTTTTGGCCAGACTACAGATACGCAGTATTTT.

The chain carries TRBV6-1 and TRBJ1-1, with a possible D match to TRBD1 (6 bases). V dropped 6 bases and J dropped 0 bases, with 14 bases sitting between them. Germline values: CDR1 MNHNS, CDR2 SASEGT. This CDR3 contains 15 residues. CDR3 bases: TGTGCCAGCAGGGGGGATGGACAGCTGAACACTGAAGCTTTCTTT. Protein: CASRGDGQLNTEAFF.

This sequence joins TRBV6-4 and TRBJ2-5; 8 bases are shared with TRBD1. Germline CDR1 is MRHNA and CDR2 is SNTAGT. The V gene end was trimmed by 7 bases and the J gene end by 4 bases; junction bases not matched to a gene: 17. This CDR3 has 17 residues. The CDR3 nucleotides read TGTGCCAGCATCCGGACAGGGTCGCGCTACACCTTAGAGACCCAGTACTTC. Residues: CASIRTGSRYTLETQYF.

This clonotype was counted at least ten times. This chain links TRBV18 with TRBJ2-1; the D call may be TRBD1 or TRBD2 (5 bases each). V was pared by 6 bases and J by 6 bases, with 12 bases between. Germline-derived CDR1 and CDR2 are KGHSH and LQKENI. This CDR3 has 13 amino acids. CDR3 in DNA: TGTGCCAGCTCCCCTTTCGGGACCAATGAGCAGTTCTTC. It is translated as CASSPFGTNEQFF.